One and the same sample provided the 16 T cell receptor beta chains below, sequenced in a study of regulatory T cells in long-lasting Graves disease. Time point in this sample: newly diagnosed GD, antithyroid drugs for less than 3 months. From RNA extracted from PBMCs, the TCR library was made. Arm-PCR of CDR3 regions with iRepertoire HTBI primers generated TCR beta libraries. One entry per CDR3 protein, called by TCRdb with MiXCR from the multiplex PCR reads. The sample lists just over 600,000 distinct CDR3 sequences, 16% occurring once. This sample also belongs to another study, concerning T cells in Graves' hyperthyroidism and ophthalmopathy.

This specimen consisted of peripheral blood mononuclear cells (PBMCs), obtained at new diagnosis, from a patient treated with antithyroid drugs. Source of these receptors: a young woman with Graves disease.

This rearrangement joins TRBV12-5 to TRBJ2-2, with D possibly matching TRBD1 (6 bases). V lost 6 bases to trimming and J lost 1 base, with 12 bases between them. Germline V gene data show CDR1 as LGHNT and CDR2 as FRNRAP. This CDR3 region has 15 residues. In DNA, the CDR3 is TGTGCTAGTGGCTCAGGGGTATTGAACACCGGGGAGCTGTTTTTT. Translation: CASGSGVLNTGELFF.

On this clonotype: A much larger clone sits a single nucleotide away, making a read error possible. DNA for the CDR3: TGTGCCAGCAGCTTGTCTAGCGGGGCTAGGGATGAGCAGTTCTTC. Protein product: CASSLSSGARDEQFF. The V and J genes are TRBV5-1 and TRBJ2-1; 9 bases map to TRBD2. CDR3 length: 15 amino acids. The germline CDR1 and CDR2 sequences are SGHRS and YFSETQ.

The gene calls are TRBV12-3 or TRBV12-4 and TRBJ2-1, with 11 bases that match TRBD1. V shed 6 bases, J shed 7 bases, and the junction held 11 bases outside the gene matches. This CDR3 is built from 16 residues. This chain's CDR3 is CASRKTGTGGTNEQFF. CDR3 bases: TGTGCCAGCAGAAAAACCGGGACAGGGGGAACGAATGAGCAGTTCTTC.

Many counts were recorded for this clonotype. The chain is built from TRBV7-2 and TRBJ2-2; D is undetermined. The germline CDR1 and CDR2 sequences are SGHTA and FQGNSA. V lost 8 bases, J lost 7 bases, and 8 bases lay in between. This CDR3 contains 11 residues. The CDR3, as DNA: TGTGCCAGCGCCCCGGGCGGGGAGCTGTTTTTT. It specifies CASAPGGELFF.

This chain joins TRBV7-9 and TRBJ2-5; TRBD2 aligns across 9 bases. The CDR3 contains 17 residues. Per germline, CDR1 SEHNR and CDR2 FQNEAQ (reference sequence). J gave up 4 bases and V 4 bases, and 13 bases lay outside the gene matches. CDR3 protein: CASSSRGLAGVSETQYF. CDR3 bases: TGTGCCAGCAGCTCCAGGGGATTAGCGGGAGTCTCAGAGACCCAGTACTTC.

This sequence joins TRBV20-1 and TRBJ2-4; no clear D gene. This CDR3 contains 15 residues. Germline CDR1 DFQATT, CDR2 SNEGSKA (reference sequence). V was shortened by 4 bases and J by 3 bases, with 16 bases between the two germline ends. CDR3 protein: CSANVPVLGKNIQYF. The CDR3 DNA follows: TGCAGTGCTAATGTTCCAGTTTTAGGCAAAAACATTCAGTACTTC.

In its sample, this clonotype was seen a few times. V usage is TRBV30 and J usage is TRBJ1-1; D gene uncertain. The V and J ends lost 4 bases and 1 base respectively, with 10 bases between them. The CDR3 extends over 13 amino acids. The germline CDR1 and CDR2 sequences are GTSNPN and SVGIG (reference sequence). The CDR3 nucleotides read TGTGCCTGGACAAGATCTGGGAACACTGAAGCTTTCTTT. Translating gives CAWTRSGNTEAFF.

This clonotype was detected many times. This chain links TRBV28 with TRBJ2-3; the D is unclear. The CDR3 has 12 residues. The V end lost 4 bases, the J end lost 7 bases, and 9 bases lay between the germline ends. Germline V CDR1 and CDR2: MDHEN, SYDVKM. CDR3 nucleotide sequence: TGTGCCAGCAGTTCACTCCTGTATACGCAGTATTTT. Its protein is CASSSLLYTQYF. Full variable domain (remainder filled in from reference TRBV28 and TRBJ2-3): DVKVTQSSRYLVKRTGEKVFLECVQDMDHENMFWYRQDPGLGLRLIYFSYDVKMKEKGDIPEGYSVSREKKERFSLILESASTNQTSMYLCASSSLLYTQYFGPGTRLTVL.

Many counts were recorded for this clonotype. The chain has TRBV10-3 and TRBJ1-1; D ambiguous. V gave up 7 bases and J gave up 1 base, with 10 bases separating them. The length of the CDR3 is 13 residues. Germline V CDR1 and CDR2: ENHRY, SYGVKD. The chain's CDR3 is CAITRDTNTEAFF. As DNA, the CDR3 is TGTGCCATCACCCGAGACACGAACACTGAAGCTTTCTTT.

This clonotype was counted many times. This chain links TRBV6-1 with TRBJ1-2, with 8 bases fitting TRBD1. V trimming: 5 bases; J trimming: 8 bases; junction bases outside the gene matches: 7. CDR1 is MNHNS and CDR2 is SASEGT in the germline V gene. The length of the CDR3 is 13 residues. The CDR3 region is CASSTDRGRGYTF. Here the CDR3 DNA reads TGTGCCAGCAGTACCGACAGGGGAAGAGGCTACACCTTC.

The chain employs TRBV10-3 and TRBJ1-5, with D possibly matching TRBD1 (6 bases). The CDR3 is made up of 16 amino acids. Germline V gene lookup returns CDR1 ENHRY and CDR2 SYGVKD. V was clipped by 2 bases and J by 0 bases, with 11 bases between them. The CDR3 region is CAISEEGGYSNQPQHF. In DNA, the CDR3 is TGTGCCATCAGTGAGGAGGGGGGATATAGCAATCAGCCCCAGCATTTT.

This clonotype came up many times. The CDR3 nucleotides are TGTGCCAGCAGTTTGACAGCCAGCAACACTGAAGCTTTCTTT. Amino acid sequence: CASSLTASNTEAFF. The rearrangement links TRBV12-3 or TRBV12-4 to TRBJ1-1, with D possibly TRBD1 on 5 matching bases. The V and J ends lost 3 bases and 2 bases respectively, with 10 bases between them. The CDR3 is 14 residues long.

The gene calls are TRBV19 and TRBJ1-3; D call uncertain. The V end was cut by 4 bases, the J end by 4 bases, with 17 bases between. Germline values: CDR1 LNHDA, CDR2 SQIVND (reference sequence). The CDR3 has 16 residues. The CDR3 is CASSTTFAARGNTIYF. The CDR3 DNA is TGTGCCAGTAGTACGACGTTCGCGGCGAGAGGAAACACCATATATTTT.

V and J are TRBV5-1 and TRBJ2-2; D unresolved. The CDR3 length is 15 residues. Germline V lookup: CDR1 SGHRS, CDR2 YFSETQ. The V end lost 0 bases, the J end lost 4 bases, and 10 bases lay between the germline ends. The CDR3 DNA reads as TGCGCCAGCAGCTTGGCCTCTCCGGGCACCGGGGAGCTGTTTTTT. Its translation is CASSLASPGTGELFF.

This chain uses TRBV9 with TRBJ2-7, with 11 bases matching TRBD1. There are 23 residues in the CDR3. Looked up from germline, CDR1 is SGDLS and CDR2 is YYNGEE. Germline trimming cut 2 bases from V and 7 bases from J; bases unmatched to any gene: 32. CDR3 nucleotides: TGTGCCAGCAGCGTGGGACAGGGGGTATGGAGTAGCGGGCCCCGAAGCTCCTACAATGAGCAGTACTTC. Amino acid sequence: CASSVGQGVWSSGPRSSYNEQYF. Combining the CDR3 with reference TRBV9 and TRBJ2-7 gives the whole variable domain DSGVTQTPKHLITATGQRVTLRCSPRSGDLSVYWYQQSLDQGLQFLIQYYNGEERAKGNILERFSAQQFPDLHSELNLSSLELGDSALYFCASSVGQGVWSSGPRSSYNEQYFGPGTRLTVT.

The rearrangement uses TRBV5-1 and TRBJ1-1; the match to TRBD1 covers 7 bases. The CDR3 length is 15 residues. V was clipped by 0 bases and J by 4 bases; unmatched bases: 6. CDR1 is SGHRS, CDR2 YFSETQ, per germline. DNA for the CDR3: TGCGCCAGCAGCTTGGAATACACAGGGGTCACTGAAGCTTTCTTT. It translates to CASSLEYTGVTEAFF.